Sequencing of this TCR beta chain was carried out in a study of blood T cell repertoires in COVID-19. About the study: The United States, Italy and Spain were the sources of the acute and convalescent COVID-19 samples. Sample material is recorded as cDNA or gDNA derived from T cells, B-cell-depleted T cells, or PBMCs.

The authors' processing: Amplifying reference gene primers gave estimates of nucleated cell counts. The table came from immunoSEQ multiplex PCR; TCRdb's copy has only in-frame clones and leaves some out. D and trimming come from the DNA, and the V and J calls and clone size come from that table. Seen here are about 200,000 clones, more than 75% observed once, and the top ten hold approximately 6.2%. Between the trimmed V and J ends, which lost 1 base and 5 bases, there was a span of 5 bases. Germline V CDR1 and CDR2: LGHNT, FRNRAP. The CDR3 spans 13 residues. The TCR originated in a man aged 55 to 70 who had recovered from COVID-19. This chain joins TRBV12-5 and TRBJ1-4; D perhaps matches TRBD1 (5 bases). The specimen sequenced was peripheral blood. The DNA of the CDR3 is TGTGCTAGTGGTTTGGAGGGGAATGAAAAACTGTTTTTT. This encodes CASGLEGNEKLFF.